These 17 T cell receptor beta chains were all obtained from the same sample, sequenced in a study of cytomegalovirus exposure and HLA in healthy donors. A multiplex PCR was run with 60 Vbeta primers and 13 Jbeta primers. Using immunoSEQ multiplex PCR, the repertoire was profiled, and TCRdb retains in-frame clones only, with some absent. The sample totals roughly 120,000 clones; its top ten clones hold around 4%. The sample comprised PBMCs. The receptors were sampled from a man between 18 and 35 years old in good health and CMV-seronegative.

This chain links TRBV6-5 with TRBJ2-7, with TRBD2 matching over 9 bases. J gave up 5 bases and V 2 bases, and 10 bases lay outside the gene matches. This CDR3 region has 16 residues. From germline, CDR1 is MNHEY and CDR2 SVGAGI. For the CDR3, the DNA is TGTGCCAGCAGTTACGACCAGCGGGAGGATCGGAACGAGCAGTACTTC. Amino acid sequence: CASSYDQREDRNEQYF.

The chain joins TRBV5-6 to TRBJ2-2; the D gene is possibly TRBD1 (6 bases). This CDR3 spans 18 amino acids. Germline V gene lookup returns CDR1 SGHDT and CDR2 YYEEEE. Trimming stripped 0 bases from V and 6 bases from J, with 21 bases between. The CDR3 DNA is TGTGCCAGCAGCTTGGCTTTCTTGACAGGTTTGGTTCCCGGGGAGCTGTTTTTT. The encoded protein is CASSLAFLTGLVPGELFF.

V usage is TRBV18 and J usage is TRBJ2-2; 11 bases agree with TRBD1. CDR3 length: 19 residues. V trimming: 3 bases; J trimming: 0 bases; junction bases outside the gene matches: 9. Germline CDR1 and CDR2: KGHSH and LQKENI. The CDR3 sequence is CASSPRDRGSFANTGELFF. For the CDR3, the DNA is TGTGCCAGCTCACCTAGGGACAGGGGGTCCTTCGCGAACACCGGGGAGCTGTTTTTT.

V gene TRBV5-1 combines with J gene TRBJ2-1; 7 bases line up with TRBD1. The length of the CDR3 is 16 residues. Germline values: CDR1 SGHRS, CDR2 YFSETQ. J lost 3 bases, V lost 4 bases, and 10 bases had no gene match. This CDR3 reads CASSTQTGALYNEQFF. In DNA form, the CDR3 reads TGCGCCAGCAGCACGCAAACAGGGGCTCTCTACAATGAGCAGTTCTTC.

V usage is TRBV30 and J usage is TRBJ1-2; D is undetermined. V was clipped by 4 bases and J by 2 bases, with 14 bases between them. Germline values: CDR1 GTSNPN, CDR2 SVGIG (reference sequence). This CDR3 has 14 residues. As DNA, the CDR3 is TGTGCCTGGACCCGATTGGAGCTAAACTATGGCTACACCTTC. Protein sequence: CAWTRLELNYGYTF.

V usage is TRBV27 and J usage is TRBJ1-5; TRBD1 matches 7 bases. With V trimmed by 8 bases and J by 3 bases, 7 bases remained unmatched. From germline, CDR1 is MNHEY and CDR2 SMNVEV (reference sequence). The CDR3 extends over 14 amino acids. The CDR3: CASSYRGTNQPQHF. CDR3 DNA: TGTGCCAGCTCCTACAGGGGCACCAATCAGCCCCAGCATTTT.

This rearrangement joins TRBV7-9 to TRBJ2-7; 10 bases align to TRBD1. Germline CDR1 SEHNR, CDR2 FQNEAQ (reference sequence). The J segment lost 4 bases and the V segment lost 7 bases, leaving 16 bases of the junction unmatched. The CDR3 has 17 amino acids. The CDR3 nucleotides are TGTGCCAGCACTACCTCCGCCGGGACAGGGGAAGCGTACGAGCAGTACTTC. Translation: CASTTSAGTGEAYEQYF.

The chain joins TRBV19 to TRBJ1-5, with D perhaps TRBD1 (6 bases). Per germline, CDR1 LNHDA and CDR2 SQIVND (reference sequence). The CDR3 consists of 16 residues. The ends were cut back, 3 bases at V and 6 bases at J, with 18 bases in the middle. DNA of the CDR3: TGTGCCAGTAGTATTACGAGGGGGGGGCGGGTTCAGCCCCAGCATTTT. Protein product: CASSITRGGRVQPQHF.

The chain carries TRBV2 and TRBJ2-1, with 9 bases fitting TRBD2. In germline, CDR1 is SNHLY, CDR2 FYNNEI. The CDR3 loop spans 16 amino acids. With 7 bases clipped from V and 3 bases from J, the junction kept 10 bases outside the gene matches. The DNA of the CDR3 is TGTGCCAGCATGCAAGGGACTAGCCTAATCTACAATGAGCAGTTCTTC. Its protein is CASMQGTSLIYNEQFF.

In nucleotides, the CDR3 is TGTGCCAGCAGCTGGGGACAGGGGGAAAAACTGTTTTTT. This sequence encodes CASSWGQGEKLFF. The chain has TRBV5-4 and TRBJ1-4; 10 nucleotides line up with TRBD1. Germline V lookup: CDR1 SGHNT, CDR2 YYREEE (reference sequence). The CDR3 covers 13 residues. V shed 3 bases, J shed 8 bases, and the junction held 1 base outside the gene matches.

The CDR3 region has the DNA TGTGCCAGCAGTTACTCAAGCCCTGCGCTTGGAAACACCATATATTTT. Its protein is CASSYSSPALGNTIYF. V and J are TRBV6-5 and TRBJ1-3; D gene unclear. CDR1 is MNHEY and CDR2 is SVGAGI in the germline V gene. This CDR3 region has 16 residues. Trimming took off 0 bases at V and 3 bases at J, with 12 bases between the two ends.

V usage is TRBV9 and J usage is TRBJ2-1, with 10 bases lining up with TRBD2. Trimming took 0 bases from V and 7 from J; bases not matched to a gene: 7. The CDR3 is made up of 16 amino acids. Germline-derived CDR1 and CDR2 are SGDLS and YYNGEE. CDR3 DNA: TGTGCCAGCAGCGTAGGTAGCGGGAGGACTGGAAATGAGCAGTTCTTC. Protein sequence: CASSVGSGRTGNEQFF.

This chain connects TRBV11-2 to TRBJ1-2, with D maybe TRBD1 (6 bases). Germline V CDR1 and CDR2: SGHAT, FQNNGV. CDR3 length: 13 amino acids. V shed 4 bases and J shed 1 base, with 7 bases lying between them. CDR3 in amino acids: CASSSDSNYGYTF. The CDR3 nucleotides read TGTGCCAGCAGCTCGGACAGTAACTATGGCTACACCTTC.

The chain couples TRBV4-1 to TRBJ1-5, with D perhaps matching TRBD1 (6 bases). This CDR3 spans 16 amino acids. Trimming removed 0 bases at V and 7 bases at J, with 16 bases between. Germline V gene data show CDR1 as MGHRA and CDR2 as YSYEKL. The CDR3 DNA follows: TGCGCCAGCAGCCAAGATAAGGGGGGGGGTTTCCAGCCCCAGCATTTT. This gives the protein CASSQDKGGGFQPQHF.

The chain recombines TRBV27 with TRBJ2-3; 10 positions agree with TRBD2. Germline V gene lookup returns CDR1 MNHEY and CDR2 SMNVEV (reference sequence). This CDR3 has 15 amino acids. Trimming took 6 bases from V and 1 from J; bases not matched to a gene: 4. As DNA, the CDR3 is TGTGCCAGCAGGTGGGGGACTAGCGGCACAGATACGCAGTATTTT. Protein: CASRWGTSGTDTQYF.

V is TRBV5-1 and J is TRBJ2-7; D perhaps matches TRBD1 (5 bases). The ends were cut back, 0 bases at V and 2 bases at J, with 9 bases in the middle. Germline CDR1 SGHRS, CDR2 YFSETQ. The CDR3 has 14 residues. This CDR3 is CASSLAGIPYEQYF. The CDR3 region has the DNA TGCGCCAGCAGCTTGGCAGGGATACCCTACGAGCAGTACTTC.

The chain joins TRBV28 to TRBJ1-1, with D hard to call. V lost 7 bases and J lost 1, with 19 bases in between. Germline CDR1 reads MDHEN; CDR2 reads SYDVKM. The CDR3 is made up of 16 amino acids. The CDR3 DNA follows: TGTGCCAGCAACCCAATAGTCGGACTGCAGAACACTGAAGCTTTCTTT. Translating it yields CASNPIVGLQNTEAFF.